What follows describes a single TCR beta chain. The target antigen is unknown. Trimming cost V 8 bases and J 6 bases, with 20 bases left between them. There are 14 residues in the CDR3. Looked up from germline, CDR1 is PRHDT and CDR2 is FYEKMQ (reference sequence). This sample stems from a study of cytomegalovirus exposure and HLA in healthy donors. Study results and limitations: Cytomegalovirus-associated status was assigned to 164 TCR beta chains. The authors judged a highly shared variant cluster likely a sequencing artifact. Researchers reportedly found TCR beta sequences accurately predicted most subjects' HLA-A and HLA-B alleles. A missense DCLRE1C variant was associated with V- and J-gene trimming of TCR beta chains in a later analysis, and an independent cohort replicated the association.

PCR used 60 Vbeta primers and 13 Jbeta primers. Assay: immunoSEQ multiplex PCR; the TCRdb copy retains only in-frame clones and omits some. The sample includes about 110,000 clones, around 80% of them seen just once. V gene TRBV13 combines with J gene TRBJ2-7; D might be TRBD1 (6 bases). The clonotype originates from a man younger than 40 in good health and CMV-seropositive. Sequencing was carried out using PBMCs. This chain's CDR3 is CASFTRDTGREQYF. CDR3 coding DNA: TGTGCCAGCTTTACCCGGGACACCGGTCGCGAGCAGTACTTC.